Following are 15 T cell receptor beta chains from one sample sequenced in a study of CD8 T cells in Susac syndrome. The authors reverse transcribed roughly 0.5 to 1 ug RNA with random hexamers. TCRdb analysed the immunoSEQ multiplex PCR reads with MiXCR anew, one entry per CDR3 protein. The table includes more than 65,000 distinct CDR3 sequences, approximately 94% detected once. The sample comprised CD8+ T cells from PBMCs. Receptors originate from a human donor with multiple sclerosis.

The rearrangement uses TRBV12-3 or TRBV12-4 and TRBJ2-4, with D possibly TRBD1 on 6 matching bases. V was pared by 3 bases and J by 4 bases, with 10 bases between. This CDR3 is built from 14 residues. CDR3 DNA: TGTGCCAGCAGTTTCATAGGGGGAAAAAACATTCAGTACTTC. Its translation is CASSFIGGKNIQYF.

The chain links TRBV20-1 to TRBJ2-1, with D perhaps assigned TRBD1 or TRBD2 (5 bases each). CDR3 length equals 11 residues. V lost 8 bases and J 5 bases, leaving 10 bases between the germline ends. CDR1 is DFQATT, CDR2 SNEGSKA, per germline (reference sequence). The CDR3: CSSGANNEQFF. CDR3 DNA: TGCAGTTCCGGGGCAAACAATGAGCAGTTCTTC.

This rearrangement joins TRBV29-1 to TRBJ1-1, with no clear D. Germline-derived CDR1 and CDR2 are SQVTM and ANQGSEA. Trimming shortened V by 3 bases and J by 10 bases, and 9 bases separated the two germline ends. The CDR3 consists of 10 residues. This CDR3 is CSVEGNGAFF. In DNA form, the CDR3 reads TGCAGCGTTGAGGGGAACGGAGCTTTCTTT.

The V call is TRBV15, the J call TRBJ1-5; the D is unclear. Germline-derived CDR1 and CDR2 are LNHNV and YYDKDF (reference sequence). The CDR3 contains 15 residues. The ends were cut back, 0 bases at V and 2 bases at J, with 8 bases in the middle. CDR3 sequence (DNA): TGTGCCACCAGCAGAGACACGTTGGGCAATCAGCCCCAGCATTTT. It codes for CATSRDTLGNQPQHF.

The CDR3 nucleotides are TGTGCCAGCAGCTTAGCGGGCAGTGGCACTGAAGCTTTCTTT. Its protein is CASSLAGSGTEAFF. This chain uses TRBV7-9 with TRBJ1-1; D gene uncertain. The length of the CDR3 is 14 residues. The V gene lost 0 bases and the J gene lost 4 bases, with 9 bases spanning the gap. Germline V lookup: CDR1 SEHNR, CDR2 FQNEAQ (reference sequence).

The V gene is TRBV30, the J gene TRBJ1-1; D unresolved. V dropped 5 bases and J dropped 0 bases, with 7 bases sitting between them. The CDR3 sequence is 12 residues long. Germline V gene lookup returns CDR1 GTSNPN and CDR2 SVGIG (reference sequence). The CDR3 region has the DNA TGTGCCTGGGACCCGATGAACACTGAAGCTTTCTTT. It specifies CAWDPMNTEAFF. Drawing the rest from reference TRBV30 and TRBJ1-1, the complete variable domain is SQTIHQWPATLVQPVGSPLSLECTVEGTSNPNLYWYRQAAGRGLQLLFYSVGIGQISSEVPQNLSASRPQDRQFILSSKKLLLSDSGFYLCAWDPMNTEAFFGQGTRLTVV.

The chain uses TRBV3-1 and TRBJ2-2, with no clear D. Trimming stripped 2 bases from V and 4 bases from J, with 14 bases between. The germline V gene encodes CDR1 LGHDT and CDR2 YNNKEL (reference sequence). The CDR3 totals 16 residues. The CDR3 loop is CASSQFVLGPTGELFF. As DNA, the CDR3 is TGTGCCAGCAGCCAATTCGTTCTAGGACCCACCGGGGAGCTGTTTTTT.

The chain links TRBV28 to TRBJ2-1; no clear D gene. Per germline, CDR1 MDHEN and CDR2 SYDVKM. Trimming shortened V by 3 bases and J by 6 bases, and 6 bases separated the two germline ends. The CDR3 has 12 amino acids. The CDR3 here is CASSFPFNEQFF. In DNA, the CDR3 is TGTGCCAGCAGTTTCCCCTTCAATGAGCAGTTCTTC.

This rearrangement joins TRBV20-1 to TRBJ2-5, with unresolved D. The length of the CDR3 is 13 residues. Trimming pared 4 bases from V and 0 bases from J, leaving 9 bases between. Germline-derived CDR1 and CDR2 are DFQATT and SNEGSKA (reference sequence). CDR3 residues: CSANTVYQETQYF. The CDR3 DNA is TGCAGTGCTAACACGGTGTACCAAGAGACCCAGTACTTC.

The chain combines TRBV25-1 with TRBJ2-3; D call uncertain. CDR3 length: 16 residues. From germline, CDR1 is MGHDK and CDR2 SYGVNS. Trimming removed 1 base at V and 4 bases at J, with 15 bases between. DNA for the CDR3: TGTGCCAGCAGTGAATCCTCGGGCACGGTTGCAGATACGCAGTATTTT. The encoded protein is CASSESSGTVADTQYF.

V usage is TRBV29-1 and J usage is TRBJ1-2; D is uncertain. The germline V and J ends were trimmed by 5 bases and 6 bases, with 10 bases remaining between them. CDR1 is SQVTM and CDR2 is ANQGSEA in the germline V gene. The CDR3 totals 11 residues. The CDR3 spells CSVSSSNGYTF. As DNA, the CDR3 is TGCAGCGTTTCCAGTTCAAATGGCTACACCTTC.

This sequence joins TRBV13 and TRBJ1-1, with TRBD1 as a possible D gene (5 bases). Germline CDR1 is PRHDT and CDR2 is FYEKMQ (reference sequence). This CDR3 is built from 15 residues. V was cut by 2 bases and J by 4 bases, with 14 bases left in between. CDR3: CASSLRRASGTEAFF. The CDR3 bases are TGTGCCAGCAGCTTACGCAGGGCCTCTGGCACTGAAGCTTTCTTT.

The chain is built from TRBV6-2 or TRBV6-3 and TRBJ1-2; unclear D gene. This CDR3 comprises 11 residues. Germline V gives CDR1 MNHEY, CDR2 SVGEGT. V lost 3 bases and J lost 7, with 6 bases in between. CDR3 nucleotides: TGTGCCAGCAGTTATCGGGCTGGCTACACCTTC. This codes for CASSYRAGYTF.

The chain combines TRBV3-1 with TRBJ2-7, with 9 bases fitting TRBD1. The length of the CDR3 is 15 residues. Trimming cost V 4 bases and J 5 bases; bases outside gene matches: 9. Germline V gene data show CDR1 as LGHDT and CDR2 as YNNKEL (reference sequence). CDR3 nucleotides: TGTGCCAGCAGCCCCGGGACAGGGTCGTCGAACGAGCAGTACTTC. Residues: CASSPGTGSSNEQYF.

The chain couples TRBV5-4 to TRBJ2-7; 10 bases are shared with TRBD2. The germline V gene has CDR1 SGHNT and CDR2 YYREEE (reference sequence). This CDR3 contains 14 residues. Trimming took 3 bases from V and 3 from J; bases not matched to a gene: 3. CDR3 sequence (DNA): TGTGCCAGCAGCTCCCGACTAGCGGGCTACGAGCAGTACTTC. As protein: CASSSRLAGYEQYF.